This T cell receptor beta chain was captured by sequencing in a study of human T cells and chemical hapten exposure. Study-wide background: The patients, most of them female, presented with alopecia areata, totalis or universalis. The variation in per-sample TCR yields arose mainly from small differences in pooled library volumes. Study-wide results and limits: The formation of large CDR3 similarity clusters by expanded TCRs significantly exceeded that of controls.

V was pared by 0 bases and J by 2 bases, with 1 base between. This CDR3 is built from 12 residues. Germline lookup yields CDR1 SGHRS and CDR2 YFSETQ. TCRdb fed the RACE reads into MiXCR, producing one record per CDR3 protein. The profile shows under 40,000 distinct CDR3 sequences, around 6.4% of them singletons. Concerning this clonotype: Its antigen is unknown.

Time point of the sample: patch test 1, 2 weeks after DPC sensitization. Treatment noted: therapeutic diphenylcyclopropenone sensitization with weekly scalp DPC. Unfractionated whole blood yielded the extracted total RNA. Sample: whole blood, taken in connection with sensitization to the hapten diphenylcyclopropenone (DPC). The origin of this receptor is a woman in her 30s with alopecia areata. Some clones in this sample may be carry-over from other donors' samples. The J gene is TRBJ2-3, the V gene TRBV5-1; D ambiguous. The CDR3 protein is CASSLDTDTQYF. CDR3 nucleotides: TGCGCCAGCAGCTTGGACACAGATACGCAGTATTTT.